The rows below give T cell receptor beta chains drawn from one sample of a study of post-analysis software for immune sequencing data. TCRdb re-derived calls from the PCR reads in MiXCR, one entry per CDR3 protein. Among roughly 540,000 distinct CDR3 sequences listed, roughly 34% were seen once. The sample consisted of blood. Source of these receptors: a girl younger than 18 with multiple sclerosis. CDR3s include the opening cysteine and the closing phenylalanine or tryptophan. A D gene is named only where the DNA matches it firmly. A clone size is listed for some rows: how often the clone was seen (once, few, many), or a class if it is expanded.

cdr3_aa: CASSSTGLSYNSPLHF
cdr3_nt: TGTGCCAGCAGCTCGACAGGGCTCTCCTATAATTCACCCCTCCACTTT
clone_size: few
cdr3_length: 16
j_call: TRBJ1-6
v_call: TRBV5-6
d_call: TRBD1

cdr3_aa: CSATTDRGTEAFF
cdr3_nt: TGCAGTGCTACAACCGACAGGGGCACTGAAGCTTTCTTT
clone_size: .
cdr3_length: 13
j_call: TRBJ1-1
v_call: TRBV20-1
d_call: TRBD1

cdr3_aa: CSAPLGNSYGYTF
cdr3_nt: TGCAGTGCTCCCCTCGGAAACAGCTATGGCTACACCTTC
clone_size: .
cdr3_length: 13
j_call: TRBJ1-2
v_call: TRBV20-1
d_call: .

cdr3_aa: CSARSLEGSGQYF
cdr3_nt: TGCAGTGCTAGATCACTAGAAGGGTCCGGGCAGTACTTC
clone_size: .
cdr3_length: 13
j_call: TRBJ2-7
v_call: TRBV20-1
d_call: .

cdr3_aa: CSARESGRGFYGYTF
cdr3_nt: TGCAGTGCTAGAGAATCGGGCAGGGGATTCTATGGCTACACCTTC
clone_size: few
cdr3_length: 15
j_call: TRBJ1-2
v_call: TRBV20-1
d_call: .

cdr3_aa: CSAKKTNPSTGELFF
cdr3_nt: TGCAGTGCTAAAAAGACAAACCCGAGTACCGGGGAGCTGTTTTTT
clone_size: few
cdr3_length: 15
j_call: TRBJ2-2
v_call: TRBV20-1
d_call: .

cdr3_aa: CASSSGGDSGNTIYF
cdr3_nt: TGTGCCAGCAGCTCGGGAGGGGATTCTGGAAACACCATATATTTT
clone_size: .
cdr3_length: 15
j_call: TRBJ1-3
v_call: TRBV7-6
d_call: .

cdr3_aa: CASSLERGGPQTQYF
cdr3_nt: TGTGCCAGCAGCTTAGAGCGGGGGGGCCCTCAGACCCAGTACTTC
clone_size: .
cdr3_length: 15
j_call: TRBJ2-5
v_call: TRBV5-6
d_call: TRBD2

cdr3_aa: CASSVATGELFF
cdr3_nt: TGTGCCAGCAGCGTAGCGACCGGGGAGCTGTTTTTT
clone_size: .
cdr3_length: 12
j_call: TRBJ2-2
v_call: TRBV9
d_call: .

cdr3_aa: CASSRDLYAGYTF
cdr3_nt: TGTGCCAGCAGTCGAGACCTCTACGCAGGCTACACCTTC
clone_size: .
cdr3_length: 13
j_call: TRBJ1-2
v_call: TRBV6-5
d_call: .

cdr3_aa: CASSATSGGYEQFF
cdr3_nt: TGTGCCAGCAGTGCCACTAGCGGGGGTTATGAGCAGTTCTTC
clone_size: few
cdr3_length: 14
j_call: TRBJ2-1
v_call: TRBV2
d_call: TRBD2

cdr3_aa: CAIRDRGEYEQYF
cdr3_nt: TGTGCCATCCGGGACAGGGGGGAGTACGAGCAGTACTTC
clone_size: few
cdr3_length: 13
j_call: TRBJ2-7
v_call: TRBV10-3
d_call: TRBD1

cdr3_aa: CASSWTLNTEAFF
cdr3_nt: TGCGCCAGCAGCTGGACATTGAACACTGAAGCTTTCTTT
clone_size: few
cdr3_length: 13
j_call: TRBJ1-1
v_call: TRBV5-1
d_call: .

cdr3_aa: CSARDRTGYNEQYF
cdr3_nt: TGCAGTGCTAGAGATCGGACAGGTTACAATGAGCAGTACTTC
clone_size: .
cdr3_length: 14
j_call: TRBJ2-7
v_call: TRBV20-1
d_call: TRBD1

cdr3_aa: CSVGNSGANVLTF
cdr3_nt: TGCAGCGTTGGTAACTCTGGGGCCAACGTCCTGACTTTC
clone_size: few
cdr3_length: 13
j_call: TRBJ2-6
v_call: TRBV29-1
d_call: .

cdr3_aa: CASSPGTSGGGNIQYF
cdr3_nt: TGTGCCAGCAGTCCCGGGACTAGCGGGGGGGGGAACATTCAGTACTTC
clone_size: .
cdr3_length: 16
j_call: TRBJ2-4
v_call: TRBV12-3/TRBV12-4
d_call: TRBD2

cdr3_aa: CSASDTYEQYF
cdr3_nt: TGCAGTGCTAGCGATACCTACGAGCAGTACTTC
clone_size: few
cdr3_length: 11
j_call: TRBJ2-7
v_call: TRBV20-1
d_call: .

cdr3_aa: CAIGRVAGELFF
cdr3_nt: TGTGCCATCGGTAGGGTGGCCGGGGAGCTGTTTTTT
clone_size: .
cdr3_length: 12
j_call: TRBJ2-2
v_call: TRBV6-5
d_call: .

cdr3_aa: CASSETSGVSYTQYF
cdr3_nt: TGCGCCAGCAGCGAGACTAGCGGGGTCTCGTATACGCAGTATTTT
clone_size: few
cdr3_length: 15
j_call: TRBJ2-3
v_call: TRBV10-1
d_call: TRBD2

cdr3_aa: CSAPPAGVTDTQYF
cdr3_nt: TGCAGTGCACCCCCCGCGGGGGTCACAGATACGCAGTATTTT
clone_size: few
cdr3_length: 14
j_call: TRBJ2-3
v_call: TRBV20-1
d_call: TRBD2

cdr3_aa: CASSRTGDLSYEQYF
cdr3_nt: TGCGCCAGCAGCCGGACAGGGGATCTCTCCTACGAGCAGTACTTC
clone_size: .
cdr3_length: 15
j_call: TRBJ2-7
v_call: TRBV5-1
d_call: TRBD1

cdr3_aa: CASSVAGDYNEQFF
cdr3_nt: TGTGCCAGCAGCGTAGCGGGGGATTACAATGAGCAGTTCTTC
clone_size: .
cdr3_length: 14
j_call: TRBJ2-1
v_call: TRBV9
d_call: .

cdr3_aa: CASSLYPGLAGGMDTQYF
cdr3_nt: TGTGCCAGCAGTTTATACCCGGGACTAGCGGGGGGCATGGATACGCAGTATTTT
clone_size: .
cdr3_length: 18
j_call: TRBJ2-3
v_call: TRBV27
d_call: TRBD2

cdr3_aa: CAIRDSARGTDTQYF
cdr3_nt: TGTGCCATCAGGGACAGCGCTAGGGGGACAGATACGCAGTATTTT
clone_size: .
cdr3_length: 15
j_call: TRBJ2-3
v_call: TRBV10-3
d_call: .

cdr3_aa: CASSQGLAEETQYF
cdr3_nt: TGTGCCAGCAGCCAAGGACTAGCGGAAGAGACCCAGTACTTC
clone_size: many
cdr3_length: 14
j_call: TRBJ2-5
v_call: TRBV4-2
d_call: TRBD2

cdr3_aa: CSGGGRQETQYF
cdr3_nt: TGCAGTGGGGGGGGCCGACAAGAGACCCAGTACTTC
clone_size: few
cdr3_length: 12
j_call: TRBJ2-5
v_call: TRBV20-1
d_call: .

cdr3_aa: CASYTDTQYF
cdr3_nt: TGTGCCAGCTACACAGATACGCAGTATTTT
clone_size: .
cdr3_length: 10
j_call: TRBJ2-3
v_call: TRBV2
d_call: .

cdr3_aa: CASSTALGEYNEQFF
cdr3_nt: TGTGCCAGCAGTACTGCCCTAGGGGAATACAATGAGCAGTTCTTC
clone_size: .
cdr3_length: 15
j_call: TRBJ2-1
v_call: TRBV6-1
d_call: .

cdr3_aa: CASSSRNIQYF
cdr3_nt: TGTGCCAGCAGTTCGCGGAACATTCAGTACTTC
clone_size: many
cdr3_length: 11
j_call: TRBJ2-4
v_call: TRBV12-3/TRBV12-4
d_call: .

cdr3_aa: CASSSHRTPNNEQFF
cdr3_nt: TGTGCCAGCAGTTCCCACCGGACACCTAACAATGAGCAGTTCTTC
clone_size: many
cdr3_length: 15
j_call: TRBJ2-1
v_call: TRBV12-3/TRBV12-4
d_call: .

cdr3_aa: CASHRQGQETQYF
cdr3_nt: TGTGCCAGCCACAGACAGGGCCAAGAGACCCAGTACTTC
clone_size: few
cdr3_length: 13
j_call: TRBJ2-5
v_call: TRBV7-9
d_call: TRBD1

cdr3_aa: CASSEGPGGAYNEQFF
cdr3_nt: TGTGCCAGCAGTGAGGGTCCCGGGGGGGCCTACAATGAGCAGTTCTTC
clone_size: few
cdr3_length: 16
j_call: TRBJ2-1
v_call: TRBV6-1
d_call: TRBD2

cdr3_aa: CASSPGTLHGYTF
cdr3_nt: TGTGCCAGCAGTCCCGGGACTCTCCATGGCTACACCTTC
clone_size: few
cdr3_length: 13
j_call: TRBJ1-2
v_call: TRBV27
d_call: .